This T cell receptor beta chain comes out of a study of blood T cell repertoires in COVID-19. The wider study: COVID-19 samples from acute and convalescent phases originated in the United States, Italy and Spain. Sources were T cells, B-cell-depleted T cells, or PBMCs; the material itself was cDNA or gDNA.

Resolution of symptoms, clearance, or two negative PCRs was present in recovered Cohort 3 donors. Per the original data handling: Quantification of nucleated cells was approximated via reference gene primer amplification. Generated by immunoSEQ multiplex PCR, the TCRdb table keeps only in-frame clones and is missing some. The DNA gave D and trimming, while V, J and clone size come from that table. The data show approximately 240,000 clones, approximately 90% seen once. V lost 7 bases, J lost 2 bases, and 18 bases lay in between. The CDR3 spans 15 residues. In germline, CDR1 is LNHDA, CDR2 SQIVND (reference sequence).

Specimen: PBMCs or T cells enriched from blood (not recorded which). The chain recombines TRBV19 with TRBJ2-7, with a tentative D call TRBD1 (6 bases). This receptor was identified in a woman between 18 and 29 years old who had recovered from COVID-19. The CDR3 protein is CASTPRGGAPYEQYF. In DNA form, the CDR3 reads TGTGCCAGTACCCCCAGAGGGGGAGCACCCTACGAGCAGTACTTC. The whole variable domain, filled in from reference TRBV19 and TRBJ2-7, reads DGGITQSPKYLFRKEGQNVTLSCEQNLNHDAMYWYRQDPGQGLRLIYYSQIVNDFQKGDIAEGYSVSREKKESFPLTVTSAQKNPTAFYLCASTPRGGAPYEQYFGPGTRLTVT.